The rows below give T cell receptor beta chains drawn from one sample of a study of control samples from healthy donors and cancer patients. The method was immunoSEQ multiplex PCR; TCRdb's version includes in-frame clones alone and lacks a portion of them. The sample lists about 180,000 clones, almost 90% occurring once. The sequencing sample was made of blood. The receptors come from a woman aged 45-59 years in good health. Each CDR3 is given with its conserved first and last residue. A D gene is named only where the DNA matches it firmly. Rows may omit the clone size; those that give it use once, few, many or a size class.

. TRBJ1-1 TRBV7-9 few TGTGCCAGCAGCTTAGTGGGGTCCGAAGCTTTCTTT CASSLVGSEAFF
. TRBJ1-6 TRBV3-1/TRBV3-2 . TGTGCCAGCAGCCAAGGAATAGACTATAATTCACCCCTCCACTTT CASSQGIDYNSPLHF
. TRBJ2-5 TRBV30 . TGTGCCTGGAGTGCGACTGGGACCCAGTACTTC CAWSATGTQYF
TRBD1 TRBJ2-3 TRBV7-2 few TGTGCCAGCAGCTTGAGACAGGGGGAAGGCACAGATACGCAGTATTTT CASSLRQGEGTDTQYF
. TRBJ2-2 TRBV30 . TGTGCCTGGAGGGGTAACGGGGAGCTGTTTTTT CAWRGNGELFF
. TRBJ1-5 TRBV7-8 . TGTGCCAGCAGCTTAGGGTGGGCCAGGGAAGTGACTCAGCCCCAGCATTTT CASSLGWAREVTQPQHF
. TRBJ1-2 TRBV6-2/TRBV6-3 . TGTGCCAGCAGTTACCCAACCGGGGACTTCTATGGCTACACCTTC CASSYPTGDFYGYTF
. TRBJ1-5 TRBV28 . TGTGCCAGCAGTTTATGGGTTGGAAATCAGCCCCAGCATTTT CASSLWVGNQPQHF
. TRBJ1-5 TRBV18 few TGTGCCAGCTCATCTGCAGGGCGAGGTCAGCCCCAGCATTTT CASSSAGRGQPQHF
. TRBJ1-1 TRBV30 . TGTGCCTGGAGTGCCCTTAATGTGATCGGCACTGAAGCTTTCTTT CAWSALNVIGTEAFF
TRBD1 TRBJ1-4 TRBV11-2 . TGTGCCAGCAGCTTAGATGGGACAGGGTTAAATGAAAAACTGTTTTTT CASSLDGTGLNEKLFF
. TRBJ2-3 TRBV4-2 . TGTGCCAGCAGCCAAGAAGGGGAATCCCCCCTAATGGCAGATACGCAGTATTTT CASSQEGESPLMADTQYF